This T cell receptor (beta chain) originates from a study of regulatory T cells in long-lasting Graves disease (dated by TCRdb to the early 2020s). About the study as a whole: In the newly diagnosed Graves' disease group, patients had been taking antithyroid drugs for less than 3 months. Peripheral blood TCR sequencing and RNA sequencing compared persistent Graves' disease patients with newly diagnosed Graves' disease patients. The study took place in China and was registered as a clinical trial. A total of around 35 samples were covered by TCR sequencing, comprising some 13 persistent and approximately 20 newly diagnosed Graves' disease patients.

V is cut by 3 bases and J by 3 bases, and the space between the germline ends is 15 bases. The CDR3 contains 15 residues, cysteine and phenylalanine counted. Only the CDR3 DNA stays, 45 bases, in frame from base 1. CDR1 SGHTA and CDR2 FQGNSA are derived from the germline V gene. In the case of this clonotype: There is no known antigen for this receptor. Base qualities were left out, and no much larger clone turns up one base away.

Study-level results and caveats: The authors noted that the small sample size was a limitation that may lower accuracy. Sequencing and analysis were limited to the TCR beta chain. Persistent disease showed preferential use of TRBV28, TRBJ1-2 and TRBJ2-5, whereas newly diagnosed disease favored TRBV20-1 and TRBJ2-1. Lower TCR Shannon entropy and fewer highly expanded clones were observed in persistent Graves' disease patients than in newly diagnosed patients, which suggested clonal expansion. Persistent patients shared more public clonotypes among themselves (around 2,500) than newly diagnosed patients did (approximately 970). Only peripheral blood was studied, because thyroid tissue, the primary lesion, was inaccessible.

Libraries came from multiplex PCR. Sequencing instrument: Illumina HiSeq 4000. To build TCR beta libraries, CDR3 regions were amplified by Arm-PCR using iRepertoire HTBI primers. Gel purification was performed on PCR products prior to sequencing. In the original analysis: Across samples, 62 TRBV and roughly 15 TRBJ segments were identified and used for gene usage analysis of CDR3 amino acid clonotypes. Filtered high-quality paired reads were merged into contigs using COPE and FqMerger. BLAST was used to align contigs to IMGT TRBV, TRBD and TRBJ reference genes, and CDR3 was defined according to IMGT. Highly expanded clones were defined as clonotypes with a frequency above 0.1%. Shannon entropy served as the measure of repertoire diversity, while the Gini coefficient captured V-J evenness. A clonotype found in more than one individual was treated as public. TCRdb itself trimmed the public reads at Q25 with fastp, ran MiXCR and retained productive beta chains. When rows share a CDR3 protein, they turn into one entry using the most common DNA and genes. Here the V and J calls rest on TCRdb's processing, not on the authors' analysis. Present in this sample are about 240,000 distinct CDR3 sequences, 20% to 25% of which were seen just once. Clones ranked in the top ten supply 14% of the sample.

The sample's time point label is to be understood as: newly diagnosed GD, antithyroid drugs for less than 3 months. For both TCR sequencing and RNA sequencing, RNA was extracted from PBMCs using TRIzol. Graves' disease was diagnosed according to American Thyroid Association guidelines. Patients for the study were recruited at an endocrinology department in Xi'an, China. Each patient gave around 9.2 milliliters of peripheral blood, collected in an EDTA anticoagulant tube. PBMCs were isolated by Ficoll Paque Plus density gradient separation without further T cell sorting. An Agilent 2100 Bioanalyzer and agarose gel were used to assess RNA quality, and a NanoDrop 2000 was used to measure RNA concentration.

This material consisted of peripheral blood mononuclear cells (PBMCs), taken at new diagnosis, from a patient treated with antithyroid drugs. Recombination connected TRBV7-2 to TRBJ2-7; TRBD1 is a possible D gene, resting on 5 matching bases. This clonotype originated in a female donor with Graves disease. The DNA reads TGTGCCAGCAGCTTGCGACCGGACACCTTCTACGAGCAGTACTTC. It codes for CASSLRPDTFYEQYF. The reference TRBV7-2 and TRBJ2-7 proteins fill in what lies around the CDR3, so the full variable domain reads GAGVSQSPSNKVTEKGKDVELRCDPISGHTALYWYRQSLGQGLEFLIYFQGNSAPDKSGLPSDRFSAERTGGSVSTLTIQRTQQEDSAVYLCASSLRPDTFYEQYFGPGTRLTVT.